This is a list of T cell receptor beta chains from one sample in a study of blood T cell repertoires in COVID-19. TCRdb's copy holds only in-frame clones and misses some; the assay was immunoSEQ multiplex PCR. This sample has 150,000 or so clones; 85% to 90% occur once, and the top ten carry over 10%. The sequenced sample consisted of peripheral blood. These receptors came from a man younger than 35 with COVID-19, enrolled during active disease. Both conserved end residues are trimmed from each CDR3.

CDR3 length: 14; V gene: TRBV7-9; J gene: TRBJ2-7; CDR3 protein: ASSGRLAGGPYEQY
CDR3 length: 13; V gene: TRBV14; J gene: TRBJ2-7; CDR3 protein: ASSPTGAFLYEQY
CDR3 length: 13; V gene: TRBV19; J gene: TRBJ1-1; CDR3 protein: ASSTHRARGTEAF
CDR3 length: 15; V gene: TRBV7-9; J gene: TRBJ2-3; CDR3 protein: ASSPGQGSPSTDTQY
CDR3 length: 13; V gene: TRBV6-2/TRBV6-3; J gene: TRBJ2-2; CDR3 protein: ASSYGHRGTGELF
CDR3 length: 16; V gene: TRBV14; J gene: TRBJ2-7; CDR3 protein: ASSPAAGQSPSVDEQY
CDR3 length: 12; V gene: TRBV6-6; J gene: TRBJ2-7; CDR3 protein: ASSGTSVPYEQY
CDR3 length: 13; V gene: TRBV19; J gene: TRBJ2-7; CDR3 protein: ASSAASGRASEQY
CDR3 length: 19; V gene: TRBV5-3; J gene: TRBJ2-7; CDR3 protein: ARSLKGRQSGTSGRSAEQY
CDR3 length: 12; V gene: TRBV5-4; J gene: TRBJ1-4; CDR3 protein: ASSLDLRGEKLF
CDR3 length: 13; V gene: TRBV12-5; J gene: TRBJ2-1; CDR3 protein: ASGFVLAGEGEQF